The next 21 T cell receptor beta chains were all read from a single sample in a study of T-cell reconstitution after alpha-beta-depleted transplantation in children. Unique molecular identifiers were used to barcode this TCRbeta library. TCRdb fed the PCR reads into MiXCR, producing one record per CDR3 protein. The repertoire consists of approximately 240,000 distinct CDR3 sequences, with about a tenth occurring once and the leading ten covering about 28%. This specimen consisted of PBMCs, obtained before TCRalphabeta/CD19-depleted stem cell transplant. Receptor source: a child under two years old with acute myeloid leukemia, due to receive a stem cell transplant.

This clonotype was detected a few times. V usage is TRBV4-2 and J usage is TRBJ2-5; D not resolved. This CDR3 comprises 13 residues. The V and J ends lost 0 bases and 5 bases respectively, with 7 bases between them. CDR1 and CDR2 (germline): LGHNA, YNFKEQ. CDR3 sequence (DNA): TGTGCCAGCAGCCAAGATTTCCTGGAGACCCAGTACTTC. It specifies CASSQDFLETQYF.

There are many counts of this clonotype. The rearrangement joins TRBV20-1 to TRBJ2-1, with no clear D. Germline V CDR1 and CDR2: DFQATT, SNEGSKA (reference sequence). The CDR3 runs 12 residues. Trimming removed 0 bases at V and 7 bases at J, with 7 bases between. Here the CDR3 reads CSAREVGNEQFF. DNA of the CDR3: TGCAGTGCTAGAGAGGTTGGGAATGAGCAGTTCTTC.

This clonotype was observed a few times. The J gene is TRBJ2-1, the V gene TRBV5-1; 8 positions match TRBD1. Germline CDR1 reads SGHRS; CDR2 reads YFSETQ. This CDR3 is built from 14 residues. J was trimmed by 8 bases and V by 4 bases; bases with no gene match: 8. The CDR3: CASSPGQGLDEQFF. The CDR3 DNA reads as TGCGCCAGCAGCCCCGGACAGGGTTTGGATGAGCAGTTCTTC.

This clonotype was counted at least ten times. This sequence joins TRBV7-2 and TRBJ2-1; D perhaps matches TRBD1 (5 bases). V lost 3 bases to trimming and J lost 14 bases, with 17 bases between them. The CDR3 consists of 13 residues. Germline values: CDR1 SGHTA, CDR2 FQGNSA. In DNA form, the CDR3 reads TGTGCCAGCAGCTTGCCCCAAGCGTGGGGCAAGTTCTTC. This codes for CASSLPQAWGKFF.

This clonotype was recorded many times. This chain links TRBV20-1 with TRBJ2-7; weak D call: TRBD2 (7 bases). Germline V CDR1 and CDR2: DFQATT, SNEGSKA (reference sequence). The V and J ends lost 7 bases and 2 bases respectively, with 12 bases between them. The CDR3 has 12 residues. This CDR3 is CSGGGQAYEQYF. The DNA for the CDR3 is TGCAGTGGGGGGGGGCAGGCCTACGAGCAGTACTTC.

This clonotype was detected many times. V gene TRBV12-3 or TRBV12-4 combines with J gene TRBJ1-3; 7 bases agree with TRBD1. This CDR3 has 14 residues. With V trimmed by 7 bases and J by 4 bases, 7 bases remained unmatched. For the CDR3, the DNA is TGTGCCAGCAACTACGGGACAGACGGAAACACCATATATTTT. It translates to CASNYGTDGNTIYF.

A few counts support this clonotype. The chain's CDR3 is CSASGRPDTQYF. In nucleotides, the CDR3 is TGCAGTGCTAGCGGGAGGCCAGATACGCAGTATTTT. This chain uses TRBV20-1 with TRBJ2-3, with 7 nucleotides matching TRBD2. The germline V gene encodes CDR1 DFQATT and CDR2 SNEGSKA (reference sequence). The CDR3 is made up of 12 amino acids. J gave up 4 bases and V 3 bases, and 1 base lay outside the gene matches.

This clonotype was seen ten or more times. The chain joins TRBV4-1 to TRBJ2-2, with TRBD1 matching 8 bases. With 3 bases clipped from V and 4 bases from J, the junction kept 7 bases outside the gene matches. CDR1 is MGHRA, CDR2 YSYEKL, per germline. The CDR3 length is 16 residues. Here the CDR3 reads CASSQIITGGTGELFF. The CDR3 nucleotides read TGCGCCAGCAGCCAGATAATAACAGGGGGCACCGGGGAGCTGTTTTTT.

This clonotype has at least ten counts. V gene TRBV7-8 combines with J gene TRBJ1-2, with D possibly TRBD1 on 5 matching bases. V dropped 5 bases and J dropped 2 bases, with 18 bases sitting between them. The CDR3 loop spans 16 amino acids. Per the germline V gene, CDR1 is SGHVS and CDR2 is FQNEAQ. DNA for the CDR3: TGTGCCAGCAGCAATCCGGGGGTAGGACCGAACTATGGCTACACCTTC. The encoded protein is CASSNPGVGPNYGYTF.

Many counts were recorded for this clonotype. The rearrangement uses TRBV4-1 and TRBJ1-2, with 8 bases identical to TRBD1. This CDR3 spans 15 amino acids. Germline V CDR1 and CDR2: MGHRA, YSYEKL. V shed 4 bases, J shed 2 bases, and the junction held 6 bases outside the gene matches. CDR3 coding DNA: TGCGCCAGCAGCCCGGGACAGGCGGAAAACTATGGCTACACCTTC. Its protein is CASSPGQAENYGYTF.

This clonotype has ten or more counts. The chain couples TRBV6-4 to TRBJ2-3, with a weak D call TRBD2 (6 bases). Looked up from germline, CDR1 is MRHNA and CDR2 is SNTAGT. V lost 0 bases and J lost 4, with 11 bases in between. CDR3 length: 15 amino acids. The CDR3 DNA reads as TGTGCCAGCAGTGACTCGTACGGGAGTGCAGATACGCAGTATTTT. It codes for CASSDSYGSADTQYF.

The chain carries TRBV4-2 and TRBJ2-5, with a possible D match to TRBD2 (5 bases). V lost 0 bases, J lost 2 bases, and 10 bases lay in between. The CDR3 totals 15 residues. Looked up from germline, CDR1 is LGHNA and CDR2 is YNFKEQ. This CDR3 is CASSQDSRRQETQYF. DNA for the CDR3: TGTGCCAGCAGCCAAGATTCGCGGAGGCAAGAGACCCAGTACTTC.

At least ten counts were recorded for this clonotype. V gene TRBV7-2 combines with J gene TRBJ1-2; 8 bases fit TRBD1. Germline V CDR1 and CDR2: SGHTA, FQGNSA. The CDR3 loop spans 17 amino acids. V lost 5 bases and J lost 0; bases outside the gene matches: 11. CDR3 in DNA: TGTGCCAGCAGCCCTCGACAGGGGTCGAGGGCTAACTATGGCTACACCTTC. It yields the protein CASSPRQGSRANYGYTF.

This clonotype was detected many times. The rearrangement uses TRBV29-1 and TRBJ2-1; TRBD2 aligns across 8 bases. The CDR3 spans 14 residues. Trimming took 6 bases from V and 7 from J; bases not matched to a gene: 11. Per germline, CDR1 SQVTM and CDR2 ANQGSEA. Written as DNA, the CDR3 is TGCAGCGTGGGGACTAGAGGGGCCCAGAATGAGCAGTTCTTC. This translates into CSVGTRGAQNEQFF.

CDR3 DNA: TGTGCCAGCAGCGTAGGAGGAGGACCCTACAATGAGCAGTTCTTC. It codes for CASSVGGGPYNEQFF. This sequence joins TRBV9 and TRBJ2-1; tentatively, D is TRBD2 (5 bases). CDR1 and CDR2 (germline): SGDLS, YYNGEE. Trimming shortened V by 0 bases and J by 2 bases, and 9 bases separated the two germline ends. The length of the CDR3 is 15 residues.

The J gene is TRBJ1-2, the V gene TRBV20-1; D gene ambiguous. CDR3 size: 13 residues. The V gene's germline CDR1 is DFQATT and CDR2 SNEGSKA (reference sequence). Trimming shortened V by 1 base and J by 0 bases, and 6 bases separated the two germline ends. CDR3 in DNA: TGCAGTGCTAGAGGGTACGCTAACTATGGCTACACCTTC. Protein product: CSARGYANYGYTF.

This clonotype was recorded at least ten times. The J gene is TRBJ2-7, the V gene TRBV10-3; 12 bases line up with TRBD1. Germline trimming cut 1 base from V and 1 base from J; bases unmatched to any gene: 8. This CDR3 region has 18 residues. CDR1 is ENHRY, CDR2 SYGVKD, per germline. CDR3 sequence: CAISEWGTGGVRSYEQYF. In DNA, the CDR3 is TGTGCCATCAGTGAGTGGGGGACAGGGGGCGTTAGGTCCTACGAGCAGTACTTC.

The chain couples TRBV2 to TRBJ1-2, with TRBD1 matching 11 bases. The germline gives CDR1 SNHLY, CDR2 FYNNEI. The CDR3 spans 13 residues. The junction had 5 bases not matched to a gene; V was cut back by 6 bases and J by 8 bases. The CDR3 DNA follows: TGTGCCAGCAGAGGGACAGGGGGTCGCGGCTACACCTTC. Translation gives CASRGTGGRGYTF.

This clonotype was counted many times. The genes are TRBV5-1 and TRBJ2-4; TRBD1 might be the D (6 bases). The CDR3 length is 12 residues. V lost 4 bases, J lost 8 bases, and 10 bases lay in between. CDR1 is SGHRS and CDR2 is YFSETQ in the germline V gene. This CDR3 reads CASSAQGYIQYF. Written as DNA, the CDR3 is TGCGCCAGCAGCGCTCAGGGGTACATTCAGTACTTC.

In this sample, this clonotype turned up many times. The chain has TRBV28 and TRBJ2-2; TRBD1 matches 7 bases. The V gene end was trimmed by 5 bases and the J gene end by 2 bases; junction bases not matched to a gene: 5. Germline V lookup: CDR1 MDHEN, CDR2 SYDVKM. CDR3 length equals 15 residues. The CDR3 region has the DNA TGTGCCAGCAGTCGACAGGGCCCTAACACCGGGGAGCTGTTTTTT. Protein sequence: CASSRQGPNTGELFF.

This clonotype was seen repeatedly, ten times or more. The chain employs TRBV20-1 and TRBJ2-5; D not certain. This CDR3 comprises 11 residues. V was clipped by 6 bases and J by 3 bases, with 8 bases between them. Germline CDR1 is DFQATT and CDR2 is SNEGSKA (reference sequence). CDR3 residues: CSADLEETQYF. Written as DNA, the CDR3 is TGCAGTGCGGATTTGGAAGAGACCCAGTACTTC.